This T cell receptor beta chain was retrieved from a study of shared clonotypes between healthy human individuals. In germline, CDR1 is PRHDT, CDR2 FYEKMQ (reference sequence). The germline V and J ends were trimmed by 1 base and 4 bases, with 9 bases remaining between them. This CDR3 has 14 residues. As concerns this clone: The target antigen is unknown.

Study findings and constraints: Some clonotypes were shared by all four sorted-subset donors, while others were not shared. The non-shared ones had lower generation probabilities than the shared ones.

The naive CD8 population came from CD45RO-negative cells selected for CCR7, without terminally differentiated effector memory CD45RA+ cells. Several immunoSEQ 96-well plates shared each subset's DNA, each plate a replicate. Sorted subsets were amplified in replicate PCRs using about 200 ng DNA, about 30,000 T cell genomes. Here immunoSEQ multiplex PCR was the method, and the copy in TCRdb shows in-frame clones only, minus some. The table lists approximately 650,000 clones, nearly 97% of them singletons. The rearrangement uses TRBV13 and TRBJ2-3; D unresolved. The receptor was isolated from a woman under 40 in good health. The sequenced material came from naive CD8+ T cells sorted from blood. The CDR3: CASSLAILADTQYF. DNA for the CDR3: TGTGCCAGCAGCTTAGCCATATTGGCAGATACGCAGTATTTT.